Below, 21 T cell receptor beta chains from the same sample are listed, as sequenced in a study of graft-versus-host responses after intestinal transplantation (dated by TCRdb to about 2021). The receptor library was made with the immunoSEQ multiplex PCR assay. Held by TCRdb, this immuneACCESS table contains in-frame sequences only and omits some clones. Under half of the omission traces to an unresolved V gene where checked; the cause of the rest is unknown. This sample holds roughly 27,000 clones; over 65% were observed only once. Jointly, the top ten make up 0.9% to 1.2% of the sample. The sample here was PBMCs, taken 27 to 29 days after intestinal transplant. These receptor sequences come from a human patient who received an intestinal transplant, so some T cells may come from the graft donor.

This rearrangement joins TRBV7-9 to TRBJ2-1; TRBD2 matches 12 bases. The CDR3 sequence is 18 residues long. V dropped 1 base and J dropped 0; count of bases not matched to a gene: 4. Germline V gene lookup returns CDR1 SEHNR and CDR2 FQNEAQ (reference sequence). DNA for the CDR3: TGTGCCAGCAGCTTAGGGACTAGCGGGGCGAGCTCCTACAATGAGCAGTTCTTC. It encodes CASSLGTSGASSYNEQFF.

On this clone itself: The same CDR3 arises from other DNA sequences in this sample as well. This chain connects TRBV6-6 to TRBJ2-7; 7 positions agree with TRBD1. The germline V gene encodes CDR1 MNHNY and CDR2 SVGAGI (reference sequence). V lost 4 bases and J lost 1; bases outside the gene matches: 7. This CDR3 spans 15 amino acids. The CDR3: CASSSQGTVSYEQYF. CDR3 nucleotide sequence: TGTGCCAGCAGTTCCCAAGGGACAGTTTCCTACGAGCAGTACTTC.

The gene calls are TRBV4-1 and TRBJ2-3; no reliable D call. This CDR3 has 16 amino acids. Trimming left V 5 bases short and J 5 bases short, with 20 bases between. CDR1 and CDR2 (germline): MGHRA, YSYEKL. CDR3 coding DNA: TGCGCCAGCAGCTCCGGCATAGTACGCTTGGGAGATACGCAGTATTTT. Protein: CASSSGIVRLGDTQYF.

This clone was seen only a few times. The sample has other DNA sequences that encode this CDR3 too. V and J are TRBV7-8 and TRBJ2-1; TRBD2 is a possible D gene (6 bases). V lost 5 bases, J lost 1 base, and 12 bases lay in between. This CDR3 is built from 15 residues. CDR1 SGHVS and CDR2 FQNEAQ come from the germline V gene. The chain's CDR3 is CASSIPSGSYNEQFF. CDR3 nucleotides: TGTGCCAGCAGCATCCCGAGCGGGTCCTACAATGAGCAGTTCTTC.

The chain has TRBV10-3 and TRBJ2-3; 7 nucleotides agree with TRBD1. J gave up 2 bases and V 10 bases, and 18 bases lay outside the gene matches. Germline V CDR1 and CDR2: ENHRY, SYGVKD. This CDR3 has 17 residues. CDR3 in DNA: TGTGCCACTTCCCACGGGACAGATCTTTATTCCACAGATACGCAGTATTTT. Protein product: CATSHGTDLYSTDTQYF.

J is TRBJ1-1 and V is TRBV4-1; D uncertain. The CDR3 has 15 amino acids. V was cut by 0 bases and J by 4 bases, with 12 bases left in between. Germline values: CDR1 MGHRA, CDR2 YSYEKL. DNA of the CDR3: TGCGCCAGCAGCCAAGAAAAGGGTATGGGCACTGAAGCTTTCTTT. Protein: CASSQEKGMGTEAFF.

CDR3 residues: CSVVDRYEQYF. The CDR3, as DNA: TGCAGCGTTGTGGACCGTTACGAGCAGTACTTC. This chain uses TRBV29-1 with TRBJ2-7; the D is unclear. The CDR3 sequence is 11 residues long. The V gene's germline CDR1 is SQVTM and CDR2 ANQGSEA. The germline V and J ends were trimmed by 4 bases and 4 bases, with 8 bases remaining between them.

Only one count was recorded for this clone. The chain carries TRBV6-1 and TRBJ2-7; 8 bases are shared with TRBD1. Germline V gene lookup returns CDR1 MNHNS and CDR2 SASEGT. V gave up 4 bases and J gave up 3 bases; unmatched junction bases: 5. The CDR3 runs 14 residues. CDR3 sequence: CASSVRTGSYEQYF. The DNA of the CDR3 is TGTGCCAGCAGTGTAAGGACAGGGAGCTACGAGCAGTACTTC.

The genes are TRBV27 and TRBJ2-3, with unresolved D. The CDR3 runs to 16 residues. CDR1 MNHEY and CDR2 SMNVEV come from the germline V gene (reference sequence). V was trimmed by 8 bases and J by 1 base, leaving 19 bases between them. CDR3 in amino acids: CASALVGAARTDTQYF. The DNA of the CDR3 is TGTGCCAGCGCCTTAGTGGGTGCGGCCCGCACAGATACGCAGTATTTT.

The CDR3 DNA follows: TGTGCCAGCAGTTTCTCAAACCCGGAGTACGAGCAGTACTTC. Translated, it gives CASSFSNPEYEQYF. This sequence joins TRBV6-5 and TRBJ2-7; no clear D gene. V dropped 4 bases and J dropped 4 bases, with 14 bases sitting between them. The CDR3 length is 14 residues. CDR1 MNHEY and CDR2 SVGAGI come from the germline V gene.

This clone occurred a few times. V and J are TRBV6-4 and TRBJ2-1; D may be TRBD2 (6 bases). Germline V lookup: CDR1 MRHNA, CDR2 SNTAGT. The CDR3 has 15 residues. Trimming removed 3 bases at V and 4 bases at J, with 13 bases between. CDR3: CASSEVGSGYNEQFF. The CDR3 DNA reads as TGTGCCAGCAGTGAAGTGGGTAGCGGATACAATGAGCAGTTCTTC.

CDR3 sequence reads: CASILRGNQPQHF. The CDR3 DNA sequence: TGTGCCAGCATTCTACGGGGAAATCAGCCCCAGCATTTT. The J gene is TRBJ1-5, the V gene TRBV6-1; the D is unclear. Trimming took off 7 bases at V and 4 bases at J, with 11 bases between the two ends. The CDR3 sequence is 13 residues long. Germline V lookup: CDR1 MNHNS, CDR2 SASEGT.

This chain uses TRBV7-9 with TRBJ2-7; 8 bases align to TRBD2. CDR1 is SEHNR and CDR2 is FQNEAQ in the germline V gene (reference sequence). This CDR3 comprises 18 residues. J lost 2 bases, V lost 5 bases, and 17 bases had no gene match. CDR3 residues: CASSGGNLAGLFTYEQYF. The CDR3 coding sequence is TGTGCCAGCAGCGGGGGAAATTTAGCGGGGTTGTTTACCTACGAGCAGTACTTC.

The chain is built from TRBV13 and TRBJ1-5; D is possibly TRBD1 (5 bases). This CDR3 is 14 amino acids long. The germline CDR1 and CDR2 sequences are PRHDT and FYEKMQ (reference sequence). The V end was cut by 3 bases, the J end by 4 bases, with 10 bases between. CDR3 protein: CASSFGGENQPQHF. The CDR3 bases are TGTGCCAGCAGCTTTGGGGGGGAAAATCAGCCCCAGCATTTT.

The chain employs TRBV25-1 and TRBJ2-2; D is perhaps TRBD1 (5 bases). CDR3 length equals 14 residues. CDR1 is MGHDK, CDR2 SYGVNS, per germline. Trimming left V 1 base short and J 3 bases short, with 6 bases between. The CDR3 protein is CASSESRDTGELFF. CDR3 bases: TGTGCCAGCAGTGAATCCAGGGACACCGGGGAGCTGTTTTTT. The full variable domain, rest sourced from reference TRBV25-1 and TRBJ2-2, is EADIYQTPRYLVIGTGKKITLECSQTMGHDKMYWYQQDPGMELHLIHYSYGVNSTEKGDLSSESTVSRIRTEHFPLTLESARPSHTSQYLCASSESRDTGELFFGEGSRLTVL.

On this clone: Within the sample, other DNA sequences also encode this same CDR3. V gene TRBV30 combines with J gene TRBJ1-1, with a possible D match to TRBD1 (6 bases). The germline V gene encodes CDR1 GTSNPN and CDR2 SVGIG (reference sequence). Trimming stripped 8 bases from V and 1 base from J, with 8 bases between. This CDR3 comprises 11 residues. The CDR3 DNA reads as TGTGCCGTGGGACAGAACACTGAAGCTTTCTTT. Translation gives CAVGQNTEAFF.

The chain has TRBV5-1 and TRBJ2-3; TRBD2 aligns across 8 bases. Trimming cost V 3 bases and J 0 bases; bases outside gene matches: 9. This CDR3 has 17 residues. The germline gives CDR1 SGHRS, CDR2 YFSETQ. CDR3 residues: CASSWPAREGSTDTQYF. In DNA form, the CDR3 reads TGCGCCAGCAGCTGGCCCGCTCGGGAGGGCAGCACAGATACGCAGTATTTT.

The rearrangement uses TRBV11-2 and TRBJ1-2; D is unclear. Trimming cost V 2 bases and J 6 bases, with 13 bases left between them. The CDR3 is made up of 14 amino acids. Germline CDR1 and CDR2: SGHAT and FQNNGV. The CDR3 nucleotides read TGTGCCAGCAGCTTAACCTTCTCTCCCGATGGCTACACCTTC. This translates into CASSLTFSPDGYTF. Drawing the rest from reference TRBV11-2 and TRBJ1-2, the complete variable domain is EAGVAQSPRYKIIEKRQSVAFWCNPISGHATLYWYQQILGQGPKLLIQFQNNGVVDDSQLPKDRFSAERLKGVDSTLKIQPAKLEDSAVYLCASSLTFSPDGYTFGSGTRLTVV.

V and J are TRBV6-6 and TRBJ2-3; no reliable D call. Germline CDR1 is MNHNY and CDR2 is SVGAGI (reference sequence). Trimming cost V 0 bases and J 3 bases, with 4 bases left between them. The CDR3 is 13 residues long. DNA for the CDR3: TGTGCCAGCAGTTACTCGGGGACAGATACGCAGTATTTT. This gives the protein CASSYSGTDTQYF.

The chain employs TRBV10-1 and TRBJ1-5; D gene unclear. CDR3 length: 12 residues. Germline V lookup: CDR1 WNHNN, CDR2 SYGVQD (reference sequence). Trimming pared 2 bases from V and 7 bases from J, leaving 6 bases between. The CDR3 DNA sequence: TGCGCCAGCAGTGAGGGGTACCAGCCCCAGCATTTT. This gives the protein CASSEGYQPQHF.

The chain links TRBV5-4 to TRBJ2-5; D perhaps matches TRBD1 (6 bases). Germline V gene sequence: CDR1 SGHNT, CDR2 YYREEE (reference sequence). The V and J ends lost 2 bases and 0 bases respectively, with 8 bases between them. The CDR3 loop spans 14 amino acids. The CDR3 region has the DNA TGTGCCAGCAGCTTCAGGACAGACCAAGAGACCCAGTACTTC. It is translated as CASSFRTDQETQYF.